These T cell receptor beta chains were read from a single sample in a study of OX40 agonist ivuxolimab in advanced cancers. Generated by immunoSEQ multiplex PCR, the TCRdb table keeps only in-frame clones and is missing some. The sample yields about 10,000 clones, 60% to 70% seen once. The material was CD4+ or CD8+ T cells sorted from blood, obtained in a trial of the OX40 agonist ivuxolimab. These receptors were obtained from an adult with an advanced solid tumor such as melanoma, head and neck, liver or kidney cancer. Each CDR3 is given with its conserved first and last residue. D genes are given only for firm matches. A clone size is listed for some rows: how often the clone was seen (once, few, many), or a class if it is expanded.

v_gene: TRBV5-1
j_gene: TRBJ2-7
abundance: few
d_gene: -
CDR3aa: CASSLGHEQYF
CDR3nt: TGCGCCAGCAGCTTGGGACACGAGCAGTACTTC

v_gene: TRBV5-4
j_gene: TRBJ2-5
abundance: -
d_gene: -
CDR3aa: CASRANGWETQYF
CDR3nt: TGTGCCAGCAGAGCGAATGGGTGGGAGACCCAGTACTTC

v_gene: TRBV5-4
j_gene: TRBJ2-7
abundance: -
d_gene: -
CDR3aa: CASSPRTAEEQYF
CDR3nt: TGTGCCAGCAGCCCGCGGACAGCGGAGGAGCAGTACTTC

v_gene: TRBV29-1
j_gene: TRBJ1-1
abundance: -
d_gene: -
CDR3aa: CSGQDTEAFF
CDR3nt: TGCAGCGGGCAGGACACTGAAGCTTTCTTT

v_gene: TRBV2
j_gene: TRBJ2-7
abundance: -
d_gene: TRBD2
CDR3aa: CASSAGLAYEQYF
CDR3nt: TGTGCCAGCAGTGCGGGACTAGCCTACGAGCAGTACTTC

v_gene: TRBV7-3
j_gene: TRBJ2-1
abundance: -
d_gene: TRBD2
CDR3aa: CASSSLGTSRNEQFF
CDR3nt: TGTGCCAGCAGCTCCCTAGGGACTAGCAGAAATGAGCAGTTCTTC

v_gene: TRBV7-9
j_gene: TRBJ2-1
abundance: -
d_gene: -
CDR3aa: CASSLEASQFTEQFF
CDR3nt: TGTGCCAGCAGCTTAGAGGCTAGCCAGTTTACTGAGCAGTTCTTC

v_gene: TRBV7-6
j_gene: TRBJ1-1
abundance: -
d_gene: -
CDR3aa: CASSPGQLNTEAFF
CDR3nt: TGTGCCAGCAGCCCAGGACAGCTGAACACTGAAGCTTTCTTT

v_gene: TRBV27
j_gene: TRBJ2-7
abundance: -
d_gene: TRBD2
CDR3aa: CASSPWTSGWLEEQYF
CDR3nt: TGTGCCAGCAGTCCTTGGACTAGCGGCTGGTTGGAGGAGCAGTACTTC

v_gene: TRBV19
j_gene: TRBJ1-5
abundance: -
d_gene: -
CDR3aa: CASSMASNQPQHF
CDR3nt: TGTGCCAGTAGTATGGCTAGCAATCAGCCCCAGCATTTT

v_gene: TRBV6-5
j_gene: TRBJ1-2
abundance: -
d_gene: -
CDR3aa: CASSVDTGYGYTF
CDR3nt: TGTGCCAGCAGTGTGGACACTGGCTATGGCTACACCTTC

v_gene: TRBV6-5
j_gene: TRBJ2-3
abundance: -
d_gene: -
CDR3aa: CATQEERTDTQYF
CDR3nt: TGTGCCACTCAGGAGGAGCGCACAGATACGCAGTATTTT

v_gene: TRBV14
j_gene: TRBJ2-3
abundance: few
d_gene: TRBD2
CDR3aa: CASSQLAGGSDTQYF
CDR3nt: TGTGCCAGCAGCCAACTAGCGGGAGGGTCAGATACGCAGTATTTT